This passage covers 18 T cell receptor beta chains from one sample sequenced in a study of response to subunit inactivated influenza vaccine. In TCRdb, the RT-PCR reads were re-called with MiXCR into one record per CDR3 protein. Of more than 150,000 distinct CDR3 sequences listed, about 10% were seen once; the top ten hold about a third. The specimen was CD8+ T cells sorted from PBMCs, collected approximately 25 months after vaccination. The origin of the receptors is a man aged 50 to 75 who received an inactivated influenza vaccine.

This sequence joins TRBV10-3 and TRBJ1-1, with 7 bases matching TRBD1. CDR3 length: 13 residues. Germline CDR1 and CDR2: ENHRY and SYGVKD. Unmatched junction bases numbered 2, after V lost 6 bases and J lost 1 base. The CDR3 region has the DNA TGTGCCATCAGGGGGACAGCGAACACTGAAGCTTTCTTT. This codes for CAIRGTANTEAFF.

This clonotype has more than one count but fewer than ten. The J gene is TRBJ2-5, the V gene TRBV5-5; tentatively, D is TRBD1 (6 bases). The CDR3 runs 13 residues. CDR1 is SGHKS and CDR2 is YYEKEE in the germline V gene (reference sequence). The V end was cut by 2 bases, the J end by 4 bases, with 9 bases between. This CDR3 is CASSLGTSETQYF. The CDR3 DNA sequence: TGTGCCAGCAGCTTAGGGACATCAGAGACCCAGTACTTC.

The chain carries TRBV7-8 and TRBJ2-2; 8 positions match TRBD2. The CDR3 spans 18 residues. V shed 3 bases and J 4 bases; nucleotides not matched to a gene: 13. The germline V gene has CDR1 SGHVS and CDR2 FQNEAQ. CDR3 loop: CASSFPESGSDSTGELFF. CDR3 nucleotide sequence: TGTGCCAGCAGCTTCCCCGAGAGCGGGAGTGACAGCACCGGGGAGCTGTTTTTT.

A remark on this clonotype: A junction end diverges from the germline sequence, so it may reflect a read error. J is TRBJ2-1 and V is TRBV6-2 or TRBV6-3; D is perhaps TRBD1 or TRBD2 (5 bases each). The CDR3 runs 11 residues. The germline V gene encodes CDR1 MNHEY and CDR2 SVGEGT. CDR3 region: CASSYGTSLDF. The CDR3 DNA reads as TGTGCCAGCAGTTACGGGACCTCCCTCGACTTC.

This clonotype came up a few times. V gene TRBV10-1 combines with J gene TRBJ2-7, with 8 bases identical to TRBD1. The germline V gene encodes CDR1 WNHNN and CDR2 SYGVQD (reference sequence). J gave up 6 bases and V 5 bases, and 15 bases lay outside the gene matches. This CDR3 spans 16 amino acids. The CDR3 region has the DNA TGCGCCAGCAGTCGGGACAGGTCCCATCCTTTCTCCGAGCAGTACTTC. Residues: CASSRDRSHPFSEQYF.

This clonotype was picked up a small number of times. A junction end diverges from the germline sequence, so it may reflect a read error. This sequence joins TRBV20-1 and TRBJ2-1, with D maybe TRBD2 (5 bases). The germline gives CDR1 DFQATT, CDR2 SNEGSKA (reference sequence). CDR3 length: 16 amino acids. The CDR3 region has the DNA TGCTGTGCTAGAGATGTTGGAGGACGCTCCTACAATGAGCAGTTCTTC. The encoded protein is CCARDVGGRSYNEQFF.

This clonotype was seen a few times. This chain uses TRBV12-5 with TRBJ1-2, with D uncertain. Germline V CDR1 and CDR2: LGHNT, FRNRAP. The CDR3 totals 14 residues. Trimming cost V 0 bases and J 5 bases, with 10 bases left between them. The CDR3 DNA follows: TGTGCTAGTGGTTTGGTAGTACTGGGGTATGGCTACACCTTC. Residues: CASGLVVLGYGYTF.

A word on this clonotype: At one end the junction does not follow the germline gene, possibly because of a read error. The rearrangement links TRBV20-1 to TRBJ2-1; D remains unclear. Germline V CDR1 and CDR2: DFQATT, SNEGSKA (reference sequence). This CDR3 has 15 residues. The CDR3 sequence: CSALAEFSSYNKQFF. DNA of the CDR3: TGCAGTGCACTGGCGGAATTTTCCTCCTACAATAAGCAGTTCTTC.

This clonotype was picked up a small number of times. This sequence joins TRBV12-2 and TRBJ1-2. TRBV12-2 is a pseudogene segment. The CDR3 covers 12 residues. CDR3 amino acids: CASRPDSNGYTF. In nucleotides, the CDR3 is TGTGCAAGTCGCCCAGACTCGAATGGCTACACCTTC.

This clonotype was detected a few times. The chain employs TRBV2 and TRBJ1-5, with D perhaps matching TRBD1 (6 bases). Germline CDR1 reads SNHLY; CDR2 reads FYNNEI. V lost 6 bases and J 7 bases, leaving 13 bases between the germline ends. CDR3 length: 13 residues. The CDR3 DNA sequence: TGTGCCAGCAGAAAAACAGGGAGCCAGCCCCAGCATTTT. It is translated as CASRKTGSQPQHF.

This clonotype turned up a few times. The rearrangement joins TRBV6-5 to TRBJ2-7; D might be TRBD1 or TRBD2, each matching 5 bases. Germline values: CDR1 MNHEY, CDR2 SVGAGI. V lost 0 bases and J lost 4, with 13 bases in between. This CDR3 comprises 15 residues. The CDR3 region is CASSYSGTSIYEQYF. CDR3 sequence (DNA): TGTGCCAGCAGTTACTCCGGGACCTCGATTTACGAGCAGTACTTC.

This clonotype appeared many times. The rearrangement links TRBV6-5 to TRBJ2-1; 9 bases are shared with TRBD2. The CDR3 spans 16 residues. Per germline, CDR1 MNHEY and CDR2 SVGAGI. The junction had 3 bases not matched to a gene; V was cut back by 0 bases and J by 3 bases. For the CDR3, the DNA is TGTGCCAGCAGTTACTCGCCTAGCGGGATCTACAATGAGCAGTTCTTC. This translates into CASSYSPSGIYNEQFF.

This clonotype has just a few counts. This sequence joins TRBV13 and TRBJ2-7; 7 positions match TRBD1. The CDR3 is made up of 13 amino acids. CDR1 is PRHDT, CDR2 FYEKMQ, per germline (reference sequence). Trimming removed 6 bases from V and 3 bases from J; junction bases left unmatched: 5. The CDR3 here is CASRKTGIYEQYF. The CDR3 region has the DNA TGTGCCAGCAGAAAGACAGGGATCTACGAGCAGTACTTC.

There are many counts of this clonotype. V usage is TRBV12-3 or TRBV12-4 and J usage is TRBJ2-3; 12 positions agree with TRBD2. The CDR3 length is 15 residues. V lost 5 bases to trimming and J lost 4 bases; unmatched junction nucleotides: 4. In DNA form, the CDR3 reads TGTGCCAGCAGTGGACTAGCGGGGAGAGCAGATACGCAGTATTTT. Translating gives CASSGLAGRADTQYF.

The chain employs TRBV7-9 and TRBJ2-1, with D possibly TRBD2 on 6 matching bases. Trimming pared 6 bases from V and 7 bases from J, leaving 19 bases between. The germline CDR1 and CDR2 sequences are SEHNR and FQNEAQ (reference sequence). The CDR3 has 15 amino acids. The CDR3 sequence is CASRSYRDSTNEQFF. The DNA for the CDR3 is TGTGCCAGCAGGTCGTATCGGGACTCGACTAATGAGCAGTTCTTC.

This clonotype was seen many times. J is TRBJ2-7 and V is TRBV4-1; D unresolved. Looked up from germline, CDR1 is MGHRA and CDR2 is YSYEKL. Trimming took 0 bases from V and 7 from J, leaving 10 bases between them. The CDR3 consists of 13 residues. DNA of the CDR3: TGCGCCAGCAGCCAAGAGTTTGGACCAGAGCAGTACTTC. Translating gives CASSQEFGPEQYF.

This clonotype was counted only a few times. The rearrangement uses TRBV4-1 and TRBJ1-3; 11 bases are a match to TRBD1. Trimming removed 1 base from V and 4 bases from J; junction bases left unmatched: 3. The CDR3 is made up of 16 amino acids. Germline CDR1 reads MGHRA; CDR2 reads YSYEKL. The CDR3 sequence is CASSQVDRGLGNTIYF. The DNA for the CDR3 is TGCGCCAGCAGCCAAGTGGACAGGGGGCTCGGAAACACCATATATTTT.

CDR3 bases: TGCGCCAGCAGCTCCAGCAGGGCTAATGAAAAACTGTTTTTT. It encodes CASSSSRANEKLFF. The chain uses TRBV5-1 and TRBJ1-4, with D possibly TRBD1 on 5 matching bases. V gave up 3 bases and J gave up 3 bases, with 9 bases separating them. This CDR3 has 14 residues. CDR1 and CDR2 from the germline V gene are SGHRS and YFSETQ.